These T cell receptor beta chains were read from a single sample in a study of shared clonotypes between healthy human individuals. Profiled with immunoSEQ multiplex PCR; TCRdb holds only in-frame clones, not every one. This sample has about 520,000 clones, with about 85% found just once. Sequences were obtained from PBMCs. These TCRs come from a woman in her thirties or forties in good health. Some clones in this sample may be carry-over from other donors' samples. Both conserved end residues are part of each CDR3. The order of the fields is J gene, clone size, D gene, V gene, CDR3 protein, CDR3 DNA. A D gene is named only where the DNA matches it firmly. Clone sizes are given selectively: once, few, many, or a class where the clone is expanded.

TRBJ2-3 . . TRBV6-1 CASSERRTSTDTQYF TGTGCCAGCAGTGAAAGGCGGACTAGCACAGATACGCAGTATTTT
TRBJ1-5 . . TRBV4-1 CASSQSTQGSSNQPQHF TGCGCCAGCAGCCAGAGCACACAGGGTTCGAGCAATCAGCCCCAGCATTTT
TRBJ1-4 . TRBD1 TRBV7-7 CASSQGANEKLFF TGTGCTAGCAGCCAGGGGGCTAATGAAAAACTGTTTTTT
TRBJ2-2 . . TRBV5-1 CASSLALGNTGELFF TGCGCCAGCAGCTTGGCCCTAGGGAACACCGGGGAGCTGTTTTTT
TRBJ2-7 . . TRBV30 CAWSNERAAYEQYF TGTGCCTGGAGTAATGAGCGGGCGGCCTACGAGCAGTACTTC
TRBJ2-7 . . TRBV5-1 CASNEPGIHEQYF TGCGCCAGCAACGAGCCGGGGATCCACGAGCAGTACTTC
TRBJ2-2 . . TRBV25-1 CASSDPARGVTGELFF TGTGCCAGCAGTGACCCAGCTCGGGGCGTTACCGGGGAGCTGTTTTTT
TRBJ2-2 . . TRBV10-1 CASKLDPNTGELFF TGCGCCAGCAAACTGGACCCGAACACCGGGGAGCTGTTTTTT
TRBJ1-2 . . TRBV27 CASSSRGGYGYTF TGTGCCAGCAGTTCGAGAGGAGGCTATGGCTACACCTTC
TRBJ2-3 . . TRBV19 CASTEGPRTDTQYF TGTGCCAGTACGGAGGGGCCCCGCACAGATACGCAGTATTTT
TRBJ2-7 . TRBD2 TRBV5-4 CASSLAPTSPTLNEQYF TGTGCCAGCAGCTTGGCACCGACTAGCCCAACGTTGAACGAGCAGTACTTC
TRBJ2-7 . . TRBV18 CASSPGGEQYF TGTGCCAGCTCACCAGGAGGTGAGCAGTACTTC
TRBJ1-2 . TRBD1 TRBV5-1 CASSFGQGQAGYTF TGCGCCAGCAGCTTCGGACAGGGGCAAGCTGGCTACACCTTC
TRBJ1-5 . . TRBV7-8 CASSLSGNQPQHF TGTGCCAGCAGCCTAAGCGGCAATCAGCCCCAGCATTTT
TRBJ2-5 . . TRBV11-3 CASSWGGGPQETQYF TGTGCCAGCAGCTGGGGAGGTGGCCCTCAAGAGACCCAGTACTTC
TRBJ2-3 . TRBD2 TRBV11-1 CASSWTSGASTDTQYF TGTGCCAGCAGTTGGACTAGCGGGGCCAGCACAGATACGCAGTATTTT
TRBJ1-2 . . TRBV28 CASNPGSNNYGYTF TGTGCCAGCAACCCCGGGAGTAATAACTATGGCTACACCTTC
TRBJ2-7 few . TRBV7-2 CASSLVGDSYEQYF TGTGCCAGCAGCTTAGTAGGGGACTCCTACGAGCAGTACTTC
TRBJ1-5 . . TRBV28 CASRAGGALSNQPQHF TGTGCCAGCAGGGCCGGGGGGGCCTTATCCAATCAGCCCCAGCATTTT
TRBJ1-1 . TRBD1 TRBV5-4 CASSLQGRGTEAFF TGTGCCAGCAGCCTACAGGGGAGGGGAACTGAAGCTTTCTTT
TRBJ2-1 . TRBD2 TRBV19 CASTGLAGVVSEQFF TGTGCCAGTACGGGACTAGCGGGAGTTGTTAGTGAGCAGTTCTTC
TRBJ2-7 . . TRBV27 CASSPQPATAHYEQYF TGTGCCAGCAGTCCACAACCCGCTACCGCACATTACGAGCAGTACTTC
TRBJ1-2 . TRBD1 TRBV10-3 CASTDRGNGYTF TGTGCCAGCACGGACAGGGGAAATGGCTACACCTTC
TRBJ2-2 many . TRBV11-3 CASSLAPTSGELFF TGTGCCAGCAGCTTAGCACCCACCTCCGGGGAGCTGTTTTTT
TRBJ2-7 . TRBD1 TRBV28 CASSLPGTGGYEQYF TGTGCCAGCAGTTTGCCCGGGACAGGTGGGTACGAGCAGTACTTC
TRBJ2-1 . . TRBV18 CASSPRRDNEQFF TGTGCCAGCTCACCAAGGAGGGACAATGAGCAGTTCTTC
TRBJ2-1 once . TRBV15 CATSRRSVSDNEQFF TGTGCCACCAGCAGGCGATCCGTCTCTGACAATGAGCAGTTCTTC
TRBJ1-5 . . TRBV5-6 CASSLTPNSNQPQHF TGTGCCAGCAGCTTGACCCCCAATAGCAATCAGCCCCAGCATTTT
TRBJ1-4 many TRBD1 TRBV7-6 CASSLYEPGQGPSTNEKLFF TGTGCCAGCAGCTTGTATGAACCGGGACAGGGACCCTCAACTAATGAAAAACTGTTTTTT
TRBJ2-7 once TRBD2 TRBV7-2 CASSPGTSGPYEQYF TGTGCCAGCAGCCCCGGGACTAGCGGACCCTACGAGCAGTACTTC
TRBJ1-2 . . TRBV4-2 CASSQVVLANYGYTF TGTGCCAGCAGCCAAGTGGTCCTAGCTAACTATGGCTACACCTTC
TRBJ2-7 . . TRBV4-1 CASSQVPGLPYEQYF TGCGCCAGCAGCCAAGTCCCGGGACTTCCCTACGAGCAGTACTTC
TRBJ2-4 few . TRBV7-2 CASSFGEGTIQYF TGTGCCAGCAGCTTTGGGGAGGGGACAATTCAGTACTTC
TRBJ2-2 . . TRBV13 CASSPDGQGHTGELFF TGTGCCAGCAGCCCAGATGGGCAGGGGCACACCGGGGAGCTGTTTTTT
TRBJ1-1 . . TRBV7-2 CASNRLMNTEAFF TGTGCCAGCAACAGGTTAATGAACACTGAAGCTTTCTTT
TRBJ2-4 few TRBD1 TRBV11-2 CASSPGGWGNIQYF TGTGCCAGCAGCCCAGGGGGCTGGGGAAACATTCAGTACTTC
TRBJ2-1 . TRBD2 TRBV4-1 CASSPFAGDNEQFF TGCGCCAGCAGCCCATTCGCGGGGGACAATGAGCAGTTCTTC
TRBJ1-4 . . TRBV7-9 CASSFFSFRGKEDEKLFF TGTGCCAGCAGCTTTTTCAGTTTTCGCGGTAAGGAAGACGAAAAACTGTTTTTT
TRBJ1-4 . . TRBV28 CASSLYDIKGEKLFF TGTGCCAGCAGTTTATACGACATAAAGGGGGAAAAACTGTTTTTT
TRBJ1-1 . TRBD1 TRBV11-2 CASSAGGSGATNTEAFF TGTGCCAGCAGCGCAGGGGGTTCGGGAGCAACTAACACTGAAGCTTTCTTT
TRBJ1-1 . . TRBV7-8 CASSLSPGALNTEAFF TGTGCCAGCAGCTTATCCCCAGGGGCCTTGAACACTGAAGCTTTCTTT
TRBJ2-7 few . TRBV10-3 CAISEQVNGEQYF TGTGCCATCAGTGAACAGGTTAACGGCGAGCAGTACTTC
TRBJ2-2 . . TRBV2 CASTSGTGTGELFF TGTGCCAGCACCTCCGGCACGGGCACCGGGGAGCTGTTTTTT
TRBJ2-1 . . TRBV19 CASNKDTSSYNEQFF TGTGCCAGTAACAAGGACACGAGCTCCTACAATGAGCAGTTCTTC
TRBJ1-2 . . TRBV15 CATSRDLYGYTF TGTGCCACCAGCAGAGACCTCTATGGCTACACCTTC